This T cell receptor beta chain was recovered during a study of persistence of HIV-infected CD4 T cells. General study results and limits: Within sorted populations, more oligoclonal TCRs accompanied more oligoclonal proviruses.

As to this clone: Its antigen remains unidentified.

Cells were stimulated with CMV-infected fibroblast lysates at roughly 10 ug/mL. CD4+ T cells upregulating both CD40 ligand and CD69 were sorted as responding cells. The immunoSEQ assay was version 4, run in survey mode. Genomic DNA was diluted to roughly 10 ng/uL, up to 1 ug per sample. The data were produced by immunoSEQ multiplex PCR, yet TCRdb's version contains in-frame clones alone and is incomplete. The table lists roughly 14,000 clones, more than 70% of them singletons, with about a sixth in the top ten. The receptor comes from an adult man with HIV who was CMV-seropositive. This specimen consisted of CD4+ T cells sorted from PBMCs after 18-hour stimulation, obtained from a patient who received antiretroviral therapy.

CDR3 sequence reads: CATSDTGGRYEYNEQFF. In nucleotides, the CDR3 is TGTGCCACCAGTGATACAGGGGGCCGTTACGAATACAATGAGCAGTTCTTC. The chain uses TRBV24-1 and TRBJ2-1; the match to TRBD1 covers 9 bases. Germline loops: CDR1 KGHDR, CDR2 SFDVKD. Losses at the gene ends were 3 bases for V and 4 bases for J; bases not matched to a gene: 9. This CDR3 comprises 17 residues.